This TCR beta chain is drawn from a study of T cell repertoires in cytomegalovirus infection. Study-wide context: A matching HLA type, together with CMV infection, was signaled by public TCR beta signatures.

CDR1 is MNHNS, CDR2 SASEGT, per germline. The V and J ends lost 1 base and 2 bases respectively, with 5 bases between them. The length of the CDR3 is 13 residues. TCRdb called the reads again in MiXCR, with one record for every CDR3 protein. The table lists about 310,000 distinct CDR3 sequences, under 20% of them singletons. This clonotype was counted ten times or more. As yet, its antigen is unknown. Whole-study results and caveats: It was HLA-C-restricted CMV-specific TCR beta clonotypes that dominated the response ex vivo. Public TCR beta family frequency separated CMV-and-HLA carriers, including in an independent cohort.

This TCR was recovered from a human donor in good health (CMV status not recorded). Some clones in this sample may be carry-over from other donors' samples. The V call is TRBV6-1, the J call TRBJ2-5; D is uncertain. Material for sequencing was PBMCs. The CDR3 sequence is CASSEVPQETQYF. DNA of the CDR3: TGTGCCAGCAGTGAAGTTCCACAAGAGACCCAGTACTTC.